This T cell receptor beta chain comes out of a study of PD-L1 blockade in urothelial cancer. Overall study context: Analysis of blood occurred 3 weeks (second dose) and 6 weeks after treatment start.

Findings and limits, study-wide: Below-median pretreatment blood TCR clonality was associated with improved progression-free and overall survival.

Assay: immunoSEQ multiplex PCR; the TCRdb copy retains only in-frame clones and omits some. The sample consists of about 69,000 clones, 85% to 90% of them appearing once. Trimming cost V 5 bases and J 3 bases; bases outside gene matches: 14. From germline, CDR1 is SGHRS and CDR2 YFSETQ. This CDR3 contains 16 residues. A word on this clone: Its antigen is currently unknown.

Sequencing was performed on PBMCs, taken around atezolizumab (anti-PD-L1) treatment. The rearrangement links TRBV5-1 to TRBJ2-7; the match to TRBD1 covers 7 bases. The TCR comes from a man in his sixties with urothelial cancer. CDR3 nucleotide sequence: TGCGCCAGCAGGCAATTTGAGACAGGGTCGGGCTACGAGCAGTACTTC. Its translation is CASRQFETGSGYEQYF.